A selection of T cell receptor beta chains follows, all from one sample in a study of OX40 agonist ivuxolimab in advanced cancers. Assay used: immunoSEQ multiplex PCR; TCRdb lists only in-frame clones, some missing. Of more than 80,000 clones listed, just under 95% are singletons. Sequenced here: CD4+ or CD8+ T cells sorted from blood, sampled in a trial of the OX40 agonist ivuxolimab. These receptors were collected from an adult with an advanced solid tumor such as melanoma, head and neck, liver or kidney cancer. Each CDR3 is given with its conserved first and last residue. The order of the fields is J gene, V gene, CDR3 length, CDR3 protein.

>TRBJ1-3|TRBV28|14
CASSTTGDGNTIYF
>TRBJ2-1|TRBV15|15
CATSRQGLADNEQFF
>TRBJ1-5|TRBV28|13
CASSRTVNQPQHF
>TRBJ1-2|TRBV6-6|14
CASSLGQGGYGYTF
>TRBJ2-3|TRBV6-5|13
CASRTPGGSTQYF
>TRBJ2-3|TRBV4-2|19
CASSQTSRTSGVRADTQYF
>TRBJ2-3|TRBV6-5|15
CASSRQGLGTDTQYF
>TRBJ1-1|TRBV4-3|15
CASSQDGGLDTEAFF
>TRBJ2-1|TRBV15|14
CATSRTSGMDEQFF
>TRBJ2-1|TRBV5-1|14
CASSPQSSYNEQFF
>TRBJ1-3|TRBV28|14
CASSLFREGNTIYF
>TRBJ1-5|TRBV5-6|15
CASSSGTGGNQPQHF
>TRBJ1-1|TRBV5-4|16
CASSLASGGADTEAFF
>TRBJ2-3|TRBV18|17
CASSPASGRRPTDTQYF
>TRBJ1-5|TRBV5-6|16
CASSFDRGDSNQPQHF
>TRBJ1-1|TRBV28|14
CASTFPGLNTEAFF
>TRBJ1-5|TRBV4-2|15
CASSQDWAGRQPQHF